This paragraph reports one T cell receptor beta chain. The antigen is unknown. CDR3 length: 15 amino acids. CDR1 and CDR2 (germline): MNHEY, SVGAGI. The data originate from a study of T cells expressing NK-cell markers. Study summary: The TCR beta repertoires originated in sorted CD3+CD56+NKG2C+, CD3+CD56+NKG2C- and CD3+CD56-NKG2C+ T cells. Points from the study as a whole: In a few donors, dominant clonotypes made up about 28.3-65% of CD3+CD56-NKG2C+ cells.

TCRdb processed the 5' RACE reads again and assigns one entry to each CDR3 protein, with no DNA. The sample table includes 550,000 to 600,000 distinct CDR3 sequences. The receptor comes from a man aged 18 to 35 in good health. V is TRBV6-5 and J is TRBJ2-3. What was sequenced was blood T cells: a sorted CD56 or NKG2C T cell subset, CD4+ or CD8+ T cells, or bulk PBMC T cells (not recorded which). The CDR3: CASSYTSGYTDTQYF.